A selection of T cell receptor beta chains follows, all from one sample in a study of blood T cell repertoires in COVID-19. Repertoires were generated with immunoSEQ multiplex PCR, while TCRdb's copy carries only in-frame clones and drops some. The top ten clones hold over 9% of a sample with under 300,000 clones, roughly 88% of them seen once. Sequenced sample: peripheral blood. These receptors were taken from a man older than 75 with acute or convalescent COVID-19. Both conserved end residues are part of each CDR3. A D gene is named only where the DNA matches it firmly. Only part of the rows carry a size: once, few, many, or a class if the clone is expanded.

CDR3 protein: CASSLPTLGSYGYTF
CDR3 DNA: TGTGCCAGCAGCCTACCTACGCTAGGTAGCTATGGCTACACCTTC
V gene: TRBV11-2
J gene: TRBJ1-2
D gene: NA
clone size: NA

CDR3 protein: CASSFGQGSYNEQFF
CDR3 DNA: TGTGCCAGCAGCTTTGGACAGGGATCCTACAATGAGCAGTTCTTC
V gene: TRBV7-9
J gene: TRBJ2-1
D gene: TRBD1
clone size: NA

CDR3 protein: CASSEGRRSYGYTF
CDR3 DNA: TGTGCCAGCAGTGAAGGCAGGAGGTCCTATGGCTACACCTTC
V gene: TRBV25-1
J gene: TRBJ1-2
D gene: NA
clone size: NA

CDR3 protein: CASSYTGGGYTF
CDR3 DNA: TGTGCCAGCAGTTACACAGGGGGAGGCTACACCTTC
V gene: TRBV2
J gene: TRBJ1-2
D gene: TRBD1
clone size: few

CDR3 protein: CASSPSLQGTYNSPLHF
CDR3 DNA: TGCGCCAGCAGTCCGTCTCTACAGGGTACCTATAATTCACCCCTCCACTTT
V gene: TRBV5-1
J gene: TRBJ1-6
D gene: NA
clone size: few

CDR3 protein: CASSFGLGGQETQYF
CDR3 DNA: TGTGCCAGCAGCTTTGGTCTGGGGGGCCAAGAGACCCAGTACTTC
V gene: TRBV5-4
J gene: TRBJ2-5
D gene: NA
clone size: NA

CDR3 protein: CATLNRDRTDTQYF
CDR3 DNA: TGTGCCACCTTAAACAGGGACAGAACAGATACGCAGTATTTT
V gene: TRBV21-1
J gene: TRBJ2-3
D gene: NA
clone size: NA

CDR3 protein: CASSLSGGGGLSGELFF
CDR3 DNA: TGTGCCAGCAGCCTCTCAGGAGGGGGCGGGTTGTCCGGGGAGCTGTTTTTT
V gene: TRBV3-1/TRBV3-2
J gene: TRBJ2-2
D gene: NA
clone size: NA

CDR3 protein: CASSKTGLSNQPQHF
CDR3 DNA: TGTGCCAGCAGCAAAACGGGACTTAGCAATCAGCCCCAGCATTTT
V gene: TRBV3-1/TRBV3-2
J gene: TRBJ1-5
D gene: NA
clone size: NA

CDR3 protein: CSADQGAEAFF
CDR3 DNA: TGCAGTGCCGACCAGGGGGCTGAAGCTTTCTTT
V gene: TRBV20-1
J gene: TRBJ1-1
D gene: TRBD1
clone size: NA

CDR3 protein: CASSQDPGGEQFF
CDR3 DNA: TGTGCCAGCAGCCAAGATCCAGGAGGGGAGCAGTTCTTC
V gene: TRBV4-2
J gene: TRBJ2-1
D gene: NA
clone size: NA

CDR3 protein: CASRASGSLTETQYF
CDR3 DNA: TGTGCCAGCAGGGCTAGCGGGAGCTTGACGGAGACCCAGTACTTC
V gene: TRBV2
J gene: TRBJ2-5
D gene: TRBD2
clone size: NA

CDR3 protein: CATSRDPGTGELFF
CDR3 DNA: TGTGCCACCAGCAGAGATCCGGGGACCGGGGAGCTGTTTTTT
V gene: TRBV15
J gene: TRBJ2-2
D gene: NA
clone size: NA

CDR3 protein: CASSPQSATNEKLFF
CDR3 DNA: TGCGCCAGCAGCCCACAATCAGCAACTAATGAAAAACTGTTTTTT
V gene: TRBV5-1
J gene: TRBJ1-4
D gene: NA
clone size: NA

CDR3 protein: CASSLSGAGWDF
CDR3 DNA: TGCGCCAGCAGCTTGTCAGGTGCGGGATGGGATTTT
V gene: TRBV5-1
J gene: TRBJ1-4
D gene: NA
clone size: NA

CDR3 protein: CASSQSATGTGETQYF
CDR3 DNA: TGCGCCAGCAGCCAATCAGCGACAGGGACGGGAGAGACCCAGTACTTC
V gene: TRBV4-3
J gene: TRBJ2-5
D gene: TRBD1
clone size: NA

CDR3 protein: CASSLAPTDTGSGGYTF
CDR3 DNA: TGCGCCAGCAGCTTGGCCCCGACAGACACAGGATCGGGTGGCTACACCTTC
V gene: TRBV5-1
J gene: TRBJ1-2
D gene: NA
clone size: NA

CDR3 protein: CATSAARLSNEKLFF
CDR3 DNA: TGTGCCACCAGCGCTGCCAGGTTATCTAATGAAAAACTGTTTTTT
V gene: TRBV15
J gene: TRBJ1-4
D gene: NA
clone size: NA

CDR3 protein: CASRWLRGPFF
CDR3 DNA: TGTGCCAGCAGGTGGCTTAGAGGTCCTTTCTTT
V gene: TRBV2
J gene: TRBJ1-1
D gene: NA
clone size: NA

CDR3 protein: CASSAGQGLRYTF
CDR3 DNA: TGTGCCAGCAGTGCGGGACAGGGCTTACGCTACACCTTC
V gene: TRBV12-3/TRBV12-4
J gene: TRBJ1-2
D gene: TRBD1
clone size: NA

CDR3 protein: CASSSGTGVTQYF
CDR3 DNA: TGTGCCAGCAGCTCCGGGACAGGGGTGACCCAGTACTTC
V gene: TRBV7-6
J gene: TRBJ2-5
D gene: TRBD1
clone size: NA

CDR3 protein: CASRRGTGDYGYTF
CDR3 DNA: TGCGCCAGCCGCCGGGGGACCGGGGACTATGGCTACACCTTC
V gene: TRBV5-1
J gene: TRBJ1-2
D gene: NA
clone size: NA

CDR3 protein: CASSPSGGPYEQYF
CDR3 DNA: TGTGCCAGCAGCCCTTCCGGGGGGCCCTACGAGCAGTACTTC
V gene: TRBV11-2
J gene: TRBJ2-7
D gene: NA
clone size: NA

CDR3 protein: CASSMETGNGSPLHF
CDR3 DNA: TGCGCCAGCAGCATGGAAACAGGGAACGGTTCACCCCTCCACTTT
V gene: TRBV5-1
J gene: TRBJ1-6
D gene: NA
clone size: NA

CDR3 protein: CASSLNREGTQYF
CDR3 DNA: TGTGCCAGCAGCTTAAATCGGGAGGGTACGCAGTATTTT
V gene: TRBV7-3
J gene: TRBJ2-3
D gene: TRBD2
clone size: NA

CDR3 protein: CASSYRTVATNEKLFF
CDR3 DNA: TGTGCCAGCAGTTACCGGACAGTAGCAACTAATGAAAAACTGTTTTTT
V gene: TRBV6-5
J gene: TRBJ1-4
D gene: NA
clone size: NA

CDR3 protein: CASTGTTGRMSEAFF
CDR3 DNA: TGTGCCAGCACTGGAACGACAGGTCGAATGTCTGAAGCTTTCTTT
V gene: TRBV6-5
J gene: TRBJ1-1
D gene: NA
clone size: once

CDR3 protein: CASSLEVQGNEQFF
CDR3 DNA: TGTGCCAGCAGCTTAGAGGTCCAGGGCAATGAGCAGTTCTTC
V gene: TRBV11-2
J gene: TRBJ2-1
D gene: NA
clone size: NA

CDR3 protein: CASTPMLPKTQYF
CDR3 DNA: TGTGCCAGCACCCCGATGCTACCGAAGACCCAGTACTTC
V gene: TRBV28
J gene: TRBJ2-5
D gene: NA
clone size: NA

CDR3 protein: CTSSQDPLGRAGYTF
CDR3 DNA: TGCACCAGCAGCCAAGACCCCTTGGGGAGGGCAGGCTACACCTTC
V gene: TRBV1
J gene: TRBJ1-2
D gene: NA
clone size: few

CDR3 protein: CASSRDIGNQPQHF
CDR3 DNA: TGTGCCAGCAGCCGGGACATAGGCAATCAGCCCCAGCATTTT
V gene: TRBV3-1/TRBV3-2
J gene: TRBJ1-5
D gene: NA
clone size: NA

CDR3 protein: CSAGPGGETQYF
CDR3 DNA: TGCAGCGCTGGACCCGGGGGAGAGACCCAGTACTTC
V gene: TRBV29-1
J gene: TRBJ2-5
D gene: NA
clone size: NA

CDR3 protein: CASSQDRGLNYGYTF
CDR3 DNA: TGTGCCAGCAGCCAAGATAGAGGGTTGAACTATGGCTACACCTTC
V gene: TRBV4-2
J gene: TRBJ1-2
D gene: NA
clone size: NA